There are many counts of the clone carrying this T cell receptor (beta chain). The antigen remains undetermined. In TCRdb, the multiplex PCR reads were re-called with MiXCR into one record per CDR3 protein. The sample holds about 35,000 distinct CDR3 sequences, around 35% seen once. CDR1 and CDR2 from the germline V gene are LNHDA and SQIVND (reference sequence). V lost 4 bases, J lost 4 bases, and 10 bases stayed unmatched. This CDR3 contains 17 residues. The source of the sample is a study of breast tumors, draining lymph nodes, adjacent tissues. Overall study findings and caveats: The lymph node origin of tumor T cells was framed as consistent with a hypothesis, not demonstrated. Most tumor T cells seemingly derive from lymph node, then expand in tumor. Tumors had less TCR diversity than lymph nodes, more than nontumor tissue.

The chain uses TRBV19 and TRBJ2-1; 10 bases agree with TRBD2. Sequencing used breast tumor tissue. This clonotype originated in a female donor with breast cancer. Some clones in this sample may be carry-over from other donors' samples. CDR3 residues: CASSNERTSGAYNEQFF. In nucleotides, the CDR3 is TGTGCCAGTAGTAACGAAAGGACTAGCGGAGCTTACAATGAGCAGTTCTTC. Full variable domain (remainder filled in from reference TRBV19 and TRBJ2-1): DGGITQSPKYLFRKEGQNVTLSCEQNLNHDAMYWYRQDPGQGLRLIYYSQIVNDFQKGDIAEGYSVSREKKESFPLTVTSAQKNPTAFYLCASSNERTSGAYNEQFFGPGTRLTVL.